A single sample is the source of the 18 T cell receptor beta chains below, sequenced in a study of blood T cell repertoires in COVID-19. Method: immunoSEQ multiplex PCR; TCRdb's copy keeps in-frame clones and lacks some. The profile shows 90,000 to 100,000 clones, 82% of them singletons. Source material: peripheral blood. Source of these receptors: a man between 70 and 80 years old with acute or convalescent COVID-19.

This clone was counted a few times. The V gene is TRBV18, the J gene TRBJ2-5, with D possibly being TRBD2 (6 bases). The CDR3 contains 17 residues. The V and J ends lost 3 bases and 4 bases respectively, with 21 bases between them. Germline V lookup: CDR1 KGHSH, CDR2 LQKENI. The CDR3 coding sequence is TGTGCCAGCTCACCCCGTGGGCGGGATACCGACGGAGAGACCCAGTACTTC. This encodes CASSPRGRDTDGETQYF.

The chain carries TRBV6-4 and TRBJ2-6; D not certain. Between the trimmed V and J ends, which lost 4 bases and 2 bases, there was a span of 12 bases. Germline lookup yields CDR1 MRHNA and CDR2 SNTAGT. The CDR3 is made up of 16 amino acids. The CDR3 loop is CASSGLGGTGANVLTF. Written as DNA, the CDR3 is TGTGCCAGCAGTGGCCTTGGCGGCACTGGGGCCAACGTCCTGACTTTC.

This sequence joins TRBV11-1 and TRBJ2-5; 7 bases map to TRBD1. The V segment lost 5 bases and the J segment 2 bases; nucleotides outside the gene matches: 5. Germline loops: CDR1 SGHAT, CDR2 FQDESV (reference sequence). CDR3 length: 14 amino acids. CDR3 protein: CASSRGQLQETQYF. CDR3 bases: TGTGCCAGCAGCCGGGGACAGCTTCAAGAGACCCAGTACTTC.

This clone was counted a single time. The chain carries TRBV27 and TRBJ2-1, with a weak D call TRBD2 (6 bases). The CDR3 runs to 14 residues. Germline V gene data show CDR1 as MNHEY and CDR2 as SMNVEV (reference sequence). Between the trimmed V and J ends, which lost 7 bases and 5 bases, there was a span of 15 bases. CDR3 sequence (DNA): TGTGCCAGCACACCGGGACTCACCAACAATGAGCAGTTCTTC. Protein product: CASTPGLTNNEQFF.

The CDR3 DNA reads as TGTGCCAGCAGTGAAGGGACAGCAAATAACTATGGCTACACCTTC. Its protein is CASSEGTANNYGYTF. V usage is TRBV6-1 and J usage is TRBJ1-2; possibly TRBD1 for D (6 bases). CDR3 length: 15 residues. CDR1 is MNHNS and CDR2 is SASEGT in the germline V gene. The V end was cut by 1 base, the J end by 1 base, with 10 bases between.

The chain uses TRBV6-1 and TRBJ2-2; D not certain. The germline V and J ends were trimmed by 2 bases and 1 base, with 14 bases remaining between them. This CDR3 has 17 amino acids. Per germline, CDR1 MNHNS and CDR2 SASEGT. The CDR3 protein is CASSESVVRGNTGELFF. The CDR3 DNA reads TGTGCCAGCAGTGAAAGTGTAGTGCGAGGGAACACCGGGGAGCTGTTTTTT.

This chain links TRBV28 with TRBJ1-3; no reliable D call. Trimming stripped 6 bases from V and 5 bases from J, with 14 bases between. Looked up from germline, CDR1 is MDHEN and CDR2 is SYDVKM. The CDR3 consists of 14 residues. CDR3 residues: CASRLLAPRNTIYF. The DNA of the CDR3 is TGTGCCAGCAGGTTGTTAGCTCCACGAAACACCATATATTTT.

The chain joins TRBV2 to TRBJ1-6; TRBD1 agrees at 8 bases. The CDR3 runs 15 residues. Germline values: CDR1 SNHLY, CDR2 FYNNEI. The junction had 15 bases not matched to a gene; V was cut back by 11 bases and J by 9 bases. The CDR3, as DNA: TGTGCCGGAAGGGGACAGGAGATTACCGTTTCACCCCTCCACTTT. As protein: CAGRGQEITVSPLHF.

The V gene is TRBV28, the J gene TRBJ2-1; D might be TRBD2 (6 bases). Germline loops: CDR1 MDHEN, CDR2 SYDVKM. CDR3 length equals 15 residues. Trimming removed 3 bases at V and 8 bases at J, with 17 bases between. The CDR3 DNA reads TGTGCCAGCAGTTTTGGCGGGACTGAACTCCATGAGCAGTTCTTC. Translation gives CASSFGGTELHEQFF.

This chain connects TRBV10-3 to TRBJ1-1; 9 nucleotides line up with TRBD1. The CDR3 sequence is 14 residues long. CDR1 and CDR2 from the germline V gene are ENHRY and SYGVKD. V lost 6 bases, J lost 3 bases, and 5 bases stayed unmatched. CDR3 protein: CAIRLGQGYTEAFF. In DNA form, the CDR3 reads TGTGCCATCAGGCTGGGACAGGGCTACACTGAAGCTTTCTTT.

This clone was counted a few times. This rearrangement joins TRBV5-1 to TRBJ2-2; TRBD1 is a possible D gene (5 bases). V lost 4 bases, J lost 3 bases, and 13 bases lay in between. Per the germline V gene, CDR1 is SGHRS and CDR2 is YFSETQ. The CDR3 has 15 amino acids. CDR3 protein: CASSGRVFDTGELFF. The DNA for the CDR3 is TGCGCCAGCAGCGGCAGGGTTTTCGACACCGGGGAGCTGTTTTTT.

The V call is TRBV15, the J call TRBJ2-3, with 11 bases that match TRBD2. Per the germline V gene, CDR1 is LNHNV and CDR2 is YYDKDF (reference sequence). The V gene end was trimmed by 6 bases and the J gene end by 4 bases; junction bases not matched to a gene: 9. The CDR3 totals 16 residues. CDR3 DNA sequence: TGTGCCACCAGGGCTAGCGGGGGGCACCGCGCAGATACGCAGTATTTT. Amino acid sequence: CATRASGGHRADTQYF.

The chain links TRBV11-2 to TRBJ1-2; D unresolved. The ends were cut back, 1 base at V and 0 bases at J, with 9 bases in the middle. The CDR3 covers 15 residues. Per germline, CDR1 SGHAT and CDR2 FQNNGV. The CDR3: CASSLGWGANYGYTF. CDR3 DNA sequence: TGTGCCAGCAGCTTAGGCTGGGGAGCTAACTATGGCTACACCTTC.

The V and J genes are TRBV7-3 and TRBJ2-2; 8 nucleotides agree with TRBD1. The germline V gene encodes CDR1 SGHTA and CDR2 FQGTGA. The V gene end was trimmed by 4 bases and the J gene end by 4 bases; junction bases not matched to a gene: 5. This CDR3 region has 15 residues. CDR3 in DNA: TGTGCCAGCAGCTCAAGGACAGGGAGCACCGGGGAGCTGTTTTTT. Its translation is CASSSRTGSTGELFF.

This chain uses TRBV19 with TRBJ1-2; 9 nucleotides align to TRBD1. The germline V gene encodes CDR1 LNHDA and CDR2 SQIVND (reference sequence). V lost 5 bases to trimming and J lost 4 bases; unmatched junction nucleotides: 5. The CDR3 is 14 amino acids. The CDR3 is CASSSTGGSYGYTF. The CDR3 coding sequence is TGTGCCAGTAGTTCCACAGGGGGCAGCTATGGCTACACCTTC.

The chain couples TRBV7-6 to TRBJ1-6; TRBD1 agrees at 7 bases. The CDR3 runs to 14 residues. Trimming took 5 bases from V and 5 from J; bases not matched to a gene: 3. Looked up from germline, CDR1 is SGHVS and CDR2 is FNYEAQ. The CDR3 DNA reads TGTGCCAGCAGCCCCAGGGGGGATAATTCACCCCTCCACTTT. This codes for CASSPRGDNSPLHF.

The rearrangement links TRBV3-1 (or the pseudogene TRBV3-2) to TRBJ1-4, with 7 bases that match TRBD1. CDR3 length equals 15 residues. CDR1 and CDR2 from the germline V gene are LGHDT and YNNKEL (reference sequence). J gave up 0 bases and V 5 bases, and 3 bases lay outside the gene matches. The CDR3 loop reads CASSDGQATNEKLFF. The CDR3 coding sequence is TGTGCCAGCAGCGATGGACAGGCAACTAATGAAAAACTGTTTTTT.

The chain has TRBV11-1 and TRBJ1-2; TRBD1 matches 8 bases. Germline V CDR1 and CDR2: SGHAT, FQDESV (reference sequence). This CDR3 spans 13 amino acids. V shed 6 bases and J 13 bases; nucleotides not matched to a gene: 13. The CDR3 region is CASSRDRRSSCTF. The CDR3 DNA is TGTGCCAGCAGTCGGGACAGGCGTTCAAGCTGCACCTTC.